The 28 T cell receptor beta chains below all came from one sample that was sequenced in a study of beta chain features in type 1 diabetes. The study, taken as a whole, reports: Shortening that was moderate but significant affected the TCRB CDR3s of Type 1 diabetes patients in all four CD4+ subsets.

Antigen specificity for these receptors is unknown. Expressed TCRB transcripts got sequenced, as all isolated RNA was reverse transcribed. Only in-frame clones appear in the TCRdb table, and some are missing; sequencing was by immunoSEQ multiplex PCR. Altogether some 150,000 clones are present, about 13% being singletons, with the ten largest covering around 1.4%. The sequenced sample was central memory CD4+ T cells from blood. The receptors shown here come from a man between 18 and 29 years old with type 1 diabetes.

This clone appeared many times. The sample carries other DNA sequences with the same CDR3. The chain carries TRBV18 and TRBJ2-1; weak D call: TRBD1 (5 bases). The CDR3 loop spans 13 amino acids. In germline, CDR1 is KGHSH, CDR2 LQKENI. The V end was cut by 3 bases, the J end by 5 bases, with 8 bases between. The chain's CDR3 is CASSPQGNNEQFF. DNA of the CDR3: TGTGCCAGCTCACCCCAGGGTAACAATGAGCAGTTCTTC.

The rearrangement links TRBV9 to TRBJ2-7, with D possibly TRBD1 on 6 matching bases. The CDR3 is 14 amino acids. The germline gives CDR1 SGDLS, CDR2 YYNGEE. Trimming cost V 7 bases and J 0 bases, with 14 bases left between them. The CDR3 DNA is TGTGCCAGCGGACCCGGACAGAGCTCCTACGAGCAGTACTTC. Protein sequence: CASGPGQSSYEQYF. The entire variable domain, with the rest obtained from reference TRBV9 and TRBJ2-7, is as follows: DSGVTQTPKHLITATGQRVTLRCSPRSGDLSVYWYQQSLDQGLQFLIQYYNGEERAKGNILERFSAQQFPDLHSELNLSSLELGDSALYFCASGPGQSSYEQYFGPGTRLTVT.

The J gene is TRBJ1-2, the V gene TRBV7-2; D is unclear. Germline V gene lookup returns CDR1 SGHTA and CDR2 FQGNSA. There are 14 residues in the CDR3. Trimming took off 2 bases at V and 2 bases at J, with 9 bases between the two ends. Written as DNA, the CDR3 is TGTGCCAGCAGCTTACCAGGCCAAAACTATGGCTACACCTTC. It encodes CASSLPGQNYGYTF.

The chain is built from TRBV11-2 and TRBJ2-1; D remains ambiguous. Trimming took off 7 bases at V and 4 bases at J, with 5 bases between the two ends. CDR1 is SGHAT, CDR2 FQNNGV, per germline. This CDR3 spans 11 amino acids. The CDR3 reads CASTFYNEQFF. Here the CDR3 DNA reads TGTGCCAGCACTTTTTACAATGAGCAGTTCTTC.

This clone has more than one count but fewer than ten. In the same sample, other DNA sequences code for this CDR3. The J gene is TRBJ1-1, the V gene TRBV10-3, with unresolved D. The CDR3 sequence is 15 residues long. Trimming pared 2 bases from V and 0 bases from J, leaving 10 bases between. The V gene's germline CDR1 is ENHRY and CDR2 SYGVKD. The CDR3 region has the DNA TGTGCCATCAGTGAGGGTACGGTAATGAACACTGAAGCTTTCTTT. Translating gives CAISEGTVMNTEAFF.

This clone was counted between two and nine times. The rearrangement joins TRBV2 to TRBJ1-3; D gene unclear. Germline loops: CDR1 SNHLY, CDR2 FYNNEI. The CDR3 sequence is 14 residues long. Trimming left V 6 bases short and J 0 bases short, with 9 bases between. The CDR3 sequence: CASSLEYSGNTIYF. The CDR3 region has the DNA TGTGCCAGCAGCTTAGAGTACTCTGGAAACACCATATATTTT.

This clone came up a few times. The V call is TRBV29-1, the J call TRBJ2-3; tentatively, D is TRBD1 (5 bases). This CDR3 has 12 residues. V lost 5 bases, J lost 5 bases, and 11 bases lay in between. Looked up from germline, CDR1 is SQVTM and CDR2 is ANQGSEA. CDR3 residues: CSVKAQGDTQYF. The CDR3 DNA follows: TGCAGCGTTAAGGCTCAGGGAGATACGCAGTATTTT.

A few counts support this clone. The genes are TRBV19 and TRBJ1-2; TRBD1 matches 8 bases. In germline, CDR1 is LNHDA, CDR2 SQIVND (reference sequence). V shed 2 bases, J shed 7 bases, and the junction held 6 bases outside the gene matches. This CDR3 contains 14 residues. CDR3 nucleotide sequence: TGTGCCAGTAGTATACCCGGACAGGGAAGTGGCTACACCTTC. Translation gives CASSIPGQGSGYTF.

The sample holds many counts of this clone. This rearrangement joins TRBV7-3 to TRBJ2-1; 7 nucleotides line up with TRBD1. V gave up 5 bases and J gave up 4 bases; unmatched junction bases: 8. The V gene's germline CDR1 is SGHTA and CDR2 FQGTGA. CDR3 length: 15 residues. CDR3 in amino acids: CASSASTGSYNEQFF. The CDR3 bases are TGTGCCAGCAGCGCATCGACAGGGAGTTACAATGAGCAGTTCTTC.

The gene calls are TRBV20-1 and TRBJ1-2; a possible D gene is TRBD1 (5 bases). Germline assignment: CDR1 DFQATT and CDR2 SNEGSKA (reference sequence). The CDR3 length is 11 residues. CDR3 nucleotide sequence: TGCAGGCAAGGGGCGTCAGGTGGCTACACCTTC. Its translation is CRQGASGGYTF.

This clone was counted only a few times. The sample contains more than one DNA sequence encoding this CDR3. This sequence joins TRBV7-2 and TRBJ2-3; a possible D gene is TRBD1 (5 bases). Germline values: CDR1 SGHTA, CDR2 FQGNSA. The CDR3 extends over 15 amino acids. The ends were cut back, 0 bases at V and 0 bases at J, with 7 bases in the middle. CDR3 DNA: TGTGCCAGCAGCTTAGCGTGGGGCAGCACAGATACGCAGTATTTT. Translated, it gives CASSLAWGSTDTQYF.

This clone showed up just a few times. The chain combines TRBV30 with TRBJ2-5; 13 bases are shared with TRBD2. This CDR3 contains 15 residues. The V gene end was trimmed by 2 bases and the J gene end by 5 bases; junction bases not matched to a gene: 5. In germline, CDR1 is GTSNPN, CDR2 SVGIG (reference sequence). Here the CDR3 reads CAWSTSGGARETQYF. In DNA, the CDR3 is TGTGCCTGGAGTACTAGCGGGGGGGCCCGGGAGACCCAGTACTTC.

J is TRBJ2-3 and V is TRBV27; 7 bases align to TRBD2. Germline V lookup: CDR1 MNHEY, CDR2 SMNVEV (reference sequence). This CDR3 comprises 15 residues. V shed 3 bases and J 3 bases; nucleotides not matched to a gene: 6. CDR3 amino acids: CASSFKRGLTDTQYF. CDR3 DNA sequence: TGTGCCAGCAGTTTCAAGCGGGGTCTGACAGATACGCAGTATTTT.

This clone showed up many times. The rearrangement uses TRBV15 and TRBJ2-5; 9 positions agree with TRBD1. CDR1 LNHNV and CDR2 YYDKDF come from the germline V gene (reference sequence). This CDR3 has 15 residues. V lost 0 bases, J lost 3 bases, and 2 bases stayed unmatched. The CDR3 is CATSREGTGKETQYF. CDR3 nucleotides: TGTGCCACCAGCAGAGAAGGGACAGGGAAAGAGACCCAGTACTTC.

The CDR3, as DNA: TGTGCCAGCAGCTTTGGACAGGGGGTCCAGGGGGAGACCCAGTACTTC. It yields the protein CASSFGQGVQGETQYF. V and J are TRBV7-9 and TRBJ2-5, with TRBD1 matching 10 bases. CDR3 size: 16 residues. V lost 3 bases and J lost 5; bases outside the gene matches: 9. Germline V lookup: CDR1 SEHNR, CDR2 FQNEAQ (reference sequence).

The J gene is TRBJ2-5, the V gene TRBV18; unclear D gene. Germline CDR1 is KGHSH and CDR2 is LQKENI. Deletions cut 2 bases from V and 2 bases from J, with 9 bases between. The CDR3 extends over 14 amino acids. CDR3 sequence (DNA): TGTGCCAGCTCACCATTAACAGAACAAGAGACCCAGTACTTC. Residues: CASSPLTEQETQYF.

Turning to this clone: Other nucleotide sequences in the sample specify the same CDR3. The chain has TRBV5-1 and TRBJ2-3; no clear D gene. V lost 1 base, J lost 0 bases, and 9 bases lay in between. CDR3 size: 15 residues. Germline CDR1 SGHRS, CDR2 YFSETQ. CDR3 sequence (DNA): TGCGCCAGCAGCTTGCAAGATCCTAGCACAGATACGCAGTATTTT. Translated, it gives CASSLQDPSTDTQYF.

Many counts were recorded for this clone. One end of the junction is discordant with germline, which a read error may explain. V is TRBV28 and J is TRBJ1-2; D possibly corresponds to TRBD1 (5 bases). Germline V CDR1 and CDR2: MDHEN, SYDVKM. CDR3 length: 11 amino acids. The CDR3 spells CASSWGRVESF. For the CDR3, the DNA is TGTGCCAGCAGTTGGGGACGAGTCGAATCCTTC.

The sample holds many counts of this clone. The chain couples TRBV18 to TRBJ1-1; possibly TRBD1 for D (6 bases). Germline loops: CDR1 KGHSH, CDR2 LQKENI. Trimming pared 6 bases from V and 4 bases from J, leaving 15 bases between. This CDR3 is 14 amino acids long. The CDR3 DNA reads as TGTGCCAGCTCCCCGCGGGGGCCGGGCACTGAAGCTTTCTTT. Amino acid sequence: CASSPRGPGTEAFF.

J is TRBJ2-7 and V is TRBV2, with TRBD1 matching over 7 bases. With V trimmed by 8 bases and J by 2 bases, 6 bases remained unmatched. The CDR3 consists of 13 residues. Germline CDR1 reads SNHLY; CDR2 reads FYNNEI. The CDR3 DNA follows: TGTGCCAGCGGTTTAGACAGGGCCTACGAGCAGTACTTC. Protein: CASGLDRAYEQYF.

The chain carries TRBV2 and TRBJ1-5, with 9 bases that match TRBD1. Trimming removed 6 bases from V and 6 bases from J; junction bases left unmatched: 9. Germline values: CDR1 SNHLY, CDR2 FYNNEI. The CDR3 consists of 15 residues. The CDR3 nucleotides read TGTGCCAGCAGAGGGGGACAGGGAATGGGTCAGCCCCAGCATTTT. It encodes CASRGGQGMGQPQHF. The whole variable domain, remainder taken from reference TRBV2 and TRBJ1-5, is EPEVTQTPSHQVTQMGQEVILRCVPISNHLYFYWYRQILGQKVEFLVSFYNNEISEKSEIFDDQFSVERPDGSNFTLKIRSTKLEDSAMYFCASRGGQGMGQPQHFGDGTRLSIL.

As regards this clone: The identical CDR3 is also encoded by other nucleotide sequences in the sample. V gene TRBV5-1 combines with J gene TRBJ1-6; 7 bases are a match to TRBD1. From germline, CDR1 is SGHRS and CDR2 YFSETQ. CDR3 length: 16 amino acids. Losses at the gene ends were 0 bases for V and 7 bases for J; bases not matched to a gene: 7. DNA for the CDR3: TGCGCCAGCAGCTTGGGACCCGGACAGGAGAATTCACCCCTCCACTTT. Translation gives CASSLGPGQENSPLHF.

This clone has a handful of counts. The genes are TRBV28 and TRBJ1-6; no clear D. The CDR3 sequence is 14 residues long. V was shortened by 3 bases and J by 8 bases, with 11 bases between the two germline ends. The germline CDR1 and CDR2 sequences are MDHEN and SYDVKM. CDR3 sequence reads: CASSLHEAYSPLHF. DNA for the CDR3: TGTGCCAGCAGTTTGCACGAAGCATATTCACCCCTCCACTTT.

This clone has a count of ten or more. CDR3 in DNA: TGTGCCAGCAGTTTACCCCAGGGCTATGGCTACACCTTC. Translated: CASSLPQGYGYTF. This chain uses TRBV28 with TRBJ1-2; tentatively, D is TRBD1 (5 bases). With 2 bases removed from V and 4 bases from J, the gap between germline ends came to 8 bases. The germline gives CDR1 MDHEN, CDR2 SYDVKM. The CDR3 spans 13 residues.

This clone was seen more than once but under ten times. This rearrangement joins TRBV29-1 to TRBJ2-2; D is unresolved. This CDR3 spans 13 amino acids. The V and J ends lost 5 bases and 5 bases respectively, with 12 bases between them. The germline gives CDR1 SQVTM, CDR2 ANQGSEA. Here the CDR3 DNA reads TGCAGCGTTTTGGGTCTGGGGACCGGGGAGCTGTTTTTT. This sequence encodes CSVLGLGTGELFF.

This clone was detected only a few times. This chain connects TRBV29-1 to TRBJ2-3; D is unresolved. CDR1 is SQVTM, CDR2 ANQGSEA, per germline. CDR3 length equals 13 residues. V gave up 5 bases and J gave up 0 bases, with 9 bases separating them. In DNA, the CDR3 is TGCAGCGTTATGAGTTCTAGCACAGATACGCAGTATTTT. Encoded protein: CSVMSSSTDTQYF.

The chain combines TRBV19 with TRBJ2-7; 10 nucleotides match TRBD1. Germline-derived CDR1 and CDR2 are LNHDA and SQIVND (reference sequence). V was pared by 4 bases and J by 4 bases, with 4 bases of the junction left unmatched. This CDR3 spans 14 amino acids. The CDR3 nucleotides are TGTGCCAGTAGTACGCGACAGGGGGCGTACGAGCAGTACTTC. Its protein is CASSTRQGAYEQYF.

A few counts support this clone. The chain recombines TRBV5-1 with TRBJ2-7; no definite D call. This CDR3 has 12 residues. Trimming removed 4 bases from V and 0 bases from J, with 5 bases in between. Germline V CDR1 and CDR2: SGHRS, YFSETQ. The CDR3 here is CASSRDSYEQYF. In nucleotides, the CDR3 is TGCGCCAGCAGCCGCGACTCCTACGAGCAGTACTTC.